What follows are 24 T cell receptor beta chains derived from one specimen sequenced in a study of cytomegalovirus exposure and HLA in healthy donors. PCR involved 60 Vbeta and 13 Jbeta primers. Some clones are missing from TCRdb's copy, which holds only in-frame ones; the method was immunoSEQ multiplex PCR. The sample totals 180,000 or so clones. Sequencing was done on a sample of PBMCs. The source is a boy between 10 and 17 years old in good health and CMV-seronegative.

The chain carries TRBV7-9 and TRBJ2-4; D is possibly TRBD2 (6 bases). Trimming took 6 bases from V and 1 from J, leaving 13 bases between them. The CDR3 length is 15 residues. Germline lookup yields CDR1 SEHNR and CDR2 FQNEAQ (reference sequence). The CDR3 here is CASSRPGEAKNIQYF. As DNA, the CDR3 is TGTGCCAGCAGTCGACCGGGGGAGGCCAAAAACATTCAGTACTTC.

The genes are TRBV25-1 and TRBJ2-1; perhaps TRBD1 as D (6 bases). The CDR3 has 12 residues. V shed 5 bases and J shed 8 bases, with 10 bases lying between them. Germline assignment: CDR1 MGHDK and CDR2 SYGVNS. CDR3 nucleotides: TGTGCCAGCAGTCAAACAGGGTATGAGCAGTTCTTC. Translation: CASSQTGYEQFF.

Written as DNA, the CDR3 is TGTGCCAGCAGTCAACAGGTCGGAGACACTGAAGCTTTCTTT. Encoded protein: CASSQQVGDTEAFF. The chain has TRBV6-5 and TRBJ1-1; weak D call: TRBD1 (5 bases). The CDR3 loop spans 14 amino acids. Germline assignment: CDR1 MNHEY and CDR2 SVGAGI. V lost 5 bases to trimming and J lost 3 bases, with 13 bases between them.

The rearrangement joins TRBV9 to TRBJ1-1; tentative D call: TRBD1 (6 bases). CDR3 size: 15 residues. V was cut by 0 bases and J by 1 base, with 10 bases left in between. Germline lookup yields CDR1 SGDLS and CDR2 YYNGEE. The CDR3 here is CASSVEGHPNTEAFF. CDR3 nucleotides: TGTGCCAGCAGCGTAGAGGGACACCCGAACACTGAAGCTTTCTTT. The complete variable domain, with remaining parts taken from reference TRBV9 and TRBJ1-1, reads DSGVTQTPKHLITATGQRVTLRCSPRSGDLSVYWYQQSLDQGLQFLIQYYNGEERAKGNILERFSAQQFPDLHSELNLSSLELGDSALYFCASSVEGHPNTEAFFGQGTRLTVV.

The V and J genes are TRBV10-3 and TRBJ1-2, with D perhaps matching TRBD1 (6 bases). The CDR3 is 13 residues long. V lost 7 bases and J lost 1, with 10 bases in between. Germline CDR1 ENHRY, CDR2 SYGVKD. CDR3 sequence reads: CAITTGFNYGYTF. As DNA, the CDR3 is TGTGCCATCACCACAGGGTTTAACTATGGCTACACCTTC.

The chain uses TRBV4-1 and TRBJ2-1; 16 nucleotides match TRBD2. J lost 7 bases, V lost 5 bases, and 2 bases had no gene match. The CDR3 spans 15 residues. Germline V gene lookup returns CDR1 MGHRA and CDR2 YSYEKL. The CDR3 sequence is CASSGTSGGENEQFF. For the CDR3, the DNA is TGCGCCAGCAGCGGGACTAGCGGGGGGGAAAATGAGCAGTTCTTC.

The chain recombines TRBV7-3 with TRBJ1-2; tentative D call: TRBD1 (6 bases). The CDR3 is 16 amino acids. Trimming removed 2 bases from V and 4 bases from J, with 17 bases in between. CDR1 is SGHTA, CDR2 FQGTGA, per germline. DNA of the CDR3: TGTGCCAGCAGCTTAGGTGGAGGGGGGGACGGCTATGGCTACACCTTC. Protein sequence: CASSLGGGGDGYGYTF.

As DNA, the CDR3 is TGCGCCAGCAGCTTATACCAGACAGCTACAAACTATGGCTACACCTTC. This sequence encodes CASSLYQTATNYGYTF. J is TRBJ1-2 and V is TRBV5-1, with D tentatively TRBD1 (5 bases). From germline, CDR1 is SGHRS and CDR2 YFSETQ. The CDR3 is 16 amino acids. The V end was cut by 2 bases, the J end by 2 bases, with 16 bases between.

Remarks on this clone: Other DNA sequences within the sample encode an identical CDR3. The rearrangement joins TRBV5-4 to TRBJ2-3; 8 bases map to TRBD1. Trimming took 6 bases from V and 2 from J; bases not matched to a gene: 14. In germline, CDR1 is SGHNT, CDR2 YYREEE (reference sequence). This CDR3 has 17 amino acids. CDR3 region: CASNLGSDRVYTDTQYF. DNA of the CDR3: TGTGCCAGCAACCTGGGGTCGGACAGGGTGTACACAGATACGCAGTATTTT. The full variable domain, in which reference TRBV5-4 and TRBJ2-3 provide the parts outside the CDR3, is ETGVTQSPTHLIKTRGQQVTLRCSSQSGHNTVSWYQQALGQGPQFIFQYYREEENGRGNFPPRFSGLQFPNYSSELNVNALELDDSALYLCASNLGSDRVYTDTQYFGPGTRLTVL.

The rearrangement links TRBV4-1 to TRBJ2-3; the D is unclear. Trimming removed 4 bases at V and 2 bases at J, with 16 bases between. The germline CDR1 and CDR2 sequences are MGHRA and YSYEKL. The CDR3 extends over 16 amino acids. The CDR3 spells CASSPPPRVDTDTQYF. DNA of the CDR3: TGCGCCAGCAGCCCCCCCCCTCGGGTGGACACAGATACGCAGTATTTT.

The chain uses TRBV6-5 and TRBJ1-5, with D perhaps matching TRBD1 (6 bases). This CDR3 is 14 amino acids long. Germline CDR1 reads MNHEY; CDR2 reads SVGAGI. The ends were cut back, 4 bases at V and 4 bases at J, with 11 bases in the middle. The CDR3: CASSSRQGNQPQHF. As DNA, the CDR3 is TGTGCCAGCAGTTCCAGGCAGGGGAATCAGCCCCAGCATTTT.

V gene TRBV27 combines with J gene TRBJ1-3; D remains ambiguous. The ends were cut back, 11 bases at V and 8 bases at J, with 10 bases in the middle. Germline values: CDR1 MNHEY, CDR2 SMNVEV (reference sequence). The CDR3 is made up of 10 amino acids. The CDR3 loop is CAPQRDTIYF. In DNA, the CDR3 is TGTGCCCCCCAGAGGGACACCATATATTTT.

This chain joins TRBV7-6 and TRBJ2-2; D might be TRBD2 (7 bases). Germline V lookup: CDR1 SGHVS, CDR2 FNYEAQ. The CDR3 runs 18 residues. Trimming removed 0 bases at V and 5 bases at J, with 19 bases between. The CDR3 DNA reads as TGTGCCAGCAGCTTAGCGGGGGGGCCCAACGTCGGGACCGGGGAGCTGTTTTTT. Amino acids: CASSLAGGPNVGTGELFF.

This chain uses TRBV19 with TRBJ1-6, with D tentatively TRBD1 (6 bases). The V and J ends lost 7 bases and 0 bases respectively, with 16 bases between them. The CDR3 totals 17 residues. Germline CDR1 LNHDA, CDR2 SQIVND (reference sequence). As DNA, the CDR3 is TGTGCCAGTAAGAACAGGGAGACGTCCTCCTATAATTCACCCCTCCACTTT. Translated: CASKNRETSSYNSPLHF.

To note about this clone: The junction and the germline gene differ at one end; a read error may be behind it. The rearrangement links TRBV5-6 to TRBJ2-7; D not certain. Germline-derived CDR1 and CDR2 are SGHDT and YYEEEE. This CDR3 region has 15 residues. The DNA of the CDR3 is TGTGCCAGCAGCTTGGGGTCTGTAATCTCCTATGAGCAGTACTTC. It codes for CASSLGSVISYEQYF.

The chain joins TRBV6-5 to TRBJ2-3; D possibly corresponds to TRBD2 (6 bases). Deletions cut 2 bases from V and 1 base from J, with 10 bases between. CDR3 size: 15 residues. Germline CDR1 reads MNHEY; CDR2 reads SVGAGI. CDR3 nucleotides: TGTGCCAGCAGTTACGGCCCGGGGGGCACAGATACGCAGTATTTT. As protein: CASSYGPGGTDTQYF.

The chain couples TRBV7-2 to TRBJ1-1, with D hard to call. CDR3 length: 15 amino acids. Trimming cost V 2 bases and J 4 bases, with 14 bases left between them. CDR1 is SGHTA, CDR2 FQGNSA, per germline. The CDR3 DNA reads as TGTGCCAGCAGCTTACCCCCAGGCTTAAGCACTGAAGCTTTCTTT. The encoded protein is CASSLPPGLSTEAFF. The full variable domain, in which reference TRBV7-2 and TRBJ1-1 provide the parts outside the CDR3, is GAGVSQSPSNKVTEKGKDVELRCDPISGHTALYWYRQSLGQGLEFLIYFQGNSAPDKSGLPSDRFSAERTGGSVSTLTIQRTQQEDSAVYLCASSLPPGLSTEAFFGQGTRLTVV.

The chain links TRBV20-1 to TRBJ1-1, with no clear D. CDR1 is DFQATT, CDR2 SNEGSKA, per germline (reference sequence). Trimming took 7 bases from V and 0 from J, leaving 6 bases between them. CDR3 length: 11 amino acids. The CDR3 nucleotides read TGCAGTGGCGGCCTGAACACTGAAGCTTTCTTT. It codes for CSGGLNTEAFF.

The chain employs TRBV2 and TRBJ1-2; D is possibly TRBD1 (6 bases). The length of the CDR3 is 12 residues. Trimming left V 6 bases short and J 8 bases short, with 13 bases between. Looked up from germline, CDR1 is SNHLY and CDR2 is FYNNEI. The CDR3 nucleotides are TGTGCCAGCAGCCAACAGGGCGTGGGCTACACCTTC. Its protein is CASSQQGVGYTF.

The chain carries TRBV5-1 and TRBJ2-6; 7 positions agree with TRBD1. Germline lookup yields CDR1 SGHRS and CDR2 YFSETQ. CDR3 length equals 16 residues. V was pared by 2 bases and J by 4 bases, with 6 bases of the junction left unmatched. CDR3 in amino acids: CASSLSTGHGANVLTF. DNA of the CDR3: TGCGCCAGCAGCTTATCGACAGGGCACGGGGCCAACGTCCTGACTTTC.

The gene calls are TRBV7-2 and TRBJ1-4; D is uncertain. The CDR3 totals 13 residues. Germline assignment: CDR1 SGHTA and CDR2 FQGNSA. Trimming left V 3 bases short and J 7 bases short, with 9 bases between. The DNA of the CDR3 is TGTGCCAGCAGCTTTCGGGTGACTGAAAAACTGTTTTTT. It encodes CASSFRVTEKLFF.

The CDR3 spells CAWSSGGTEAFF. The CDR3 nucleotides are TGTGCCTGGAGTTCGGGGGGCACTGAAGCTTTCTTT. The rearrangement links TRBV30 to TRBJ1-1; the D gene is possibly TRBD1 (5 bases). The V end was cut by 2 bases, the J end by 4 bases, with 8 bases between. CDR3 length: 12 amino acids. Germline assignment: CDR1 GTSNPN and CDR2 SVGIG (reference sequence). The full variable domain, in which reference TRBV30 and TRBJ1-1 provide the parts outside the CDR3, is SQTIHQWPATLVQPVGSPLSLECTVEGTSNPNLYWYRQAAGRGLQLLFYSVGIGQISSEVPQNLSASRPQDRQFILSSKKLLLSDSGFYLCAWSSGGTEAFFGQGTRLTVV.

The chain has TRBV20-1 and TRBJ2-5; unclear D gene. V was clipped by 3 bases and J by 4 bases, with 6 bases between them. The CDR3 is 11 amino acids. Germline CDR1 DFQATT, CDR2 SNEGSKA (reference sequence). CDR3 coding DNA: TGCAGTGCTAGGGCCCCAGAGACCCAGTACTTC. Translating it yields CSARAPETQYF.

V is TRBV7-8 and J is TRBJ1-2; 7 positions agree with TRBD1. Germline assignment: CDR1 SGHVS and CDR2 FQNEAQ. The CDR3 sequence is 15 residues long. J gave up 8 bases and V 1 base, and 10 bases lay outside the gene matches. The CDR3 DNA is TGTGCCAGCAGCTTAGGAACAGGGGCCACTTGGGGCTACACCTTC. It codes for CASSLGTGATWGYTF.